This T cell receptor (beta chain) is drawn from a study of post-analysis software for immune sequencing data. About the research overall: Included among the disease courses, which were recorded for the cohort, were relapsing-remitting, secondary progressive and progressive-relapsing multiple sclerosis.

Points from the study as a whole: Four or five TRBV segments, TRBV5-6, TRBV5-1 and TRBV20-1 among them, were found more frequent in patients than controls.

CDR1 and CDR2 (germline): MNHNS, SASEGT. Trimming cost V 5 bases and J 8 bases, with 15 bases left between them. The CDR3 contains 13 residues. As regards this clonotype: The antigen remains undetermined.

Unique molecular identifiers were present in the TCR beta cDNA libraries. Via MiXCR, TCRdb re-called the PCR reads, giving one row per CDR3 protein. The sample has a few hundred thousand distinct CDR3 sequences, around a third seen once. The TCR was taken from a girl between 5 and 17 years old with multiple sclerosis. Material for sequencing was blood. The chain links TRBV6-1 to TRBJ1-2; D remains unclear. The CDR3 here is CASSTTVTYGYTF. The CDR3 DNA follows: TGTGCCAGCAGTACCACAGTAACCTACGGCTACACCTTC.